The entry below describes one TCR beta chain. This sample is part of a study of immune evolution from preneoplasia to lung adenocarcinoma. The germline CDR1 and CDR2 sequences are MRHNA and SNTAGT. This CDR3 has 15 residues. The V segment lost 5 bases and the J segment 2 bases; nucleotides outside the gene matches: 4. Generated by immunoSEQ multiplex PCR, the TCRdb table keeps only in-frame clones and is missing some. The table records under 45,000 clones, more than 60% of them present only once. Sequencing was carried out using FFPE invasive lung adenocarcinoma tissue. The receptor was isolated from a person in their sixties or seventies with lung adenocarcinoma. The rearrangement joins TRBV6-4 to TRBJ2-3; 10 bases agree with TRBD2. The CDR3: CASSHLAGDTDTQYF. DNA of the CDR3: TGTGCCAGCAGTCATCTAGCGGGGGACACAGATACGCAGTATTTT.